Sequencing of this T cell receptor beta chain was carried out in a study of T cell repertoires in cytomegalovirus infection. TCRdb processed the reads anew with MiXCR; each CDR3 protein has one entry. The repertoire holds roughly 630,000 distinct CDR3 sequences, with approximately 24% as singletons. This clonotype appeared many times. The germline gives CDR1 SGHTA, CDR2 FQGNSA. The ends were cut back, 4 bases at V and 4 bases at J, with 17 bases in the middle. The CDR3 length is 16 residues. The chain uses TRBV7-2 and TRBJ2-1; D ambiguous. Material: CD8+ T cells from PBMCs. This receptor was identified in a human donor in good health (CMV status not recorded). Some clones in this sample may be carry-over from other donors' samples. In DNA form, the CDR3 reads TGTGCCAGCAGCTCAACCCACCCGGGCTTGTACAATGAGCAGTTCTTC. Translating gives CASSSTHPGLYNEQFF.